The 28 T cell receptor beta chains reported below all come from one sample, sequenced in a study of T cell responses to AZD1222 COVID-19 vaccine. Assay: immunoSEQ multiplex PCR; the TCRdb copy retains only in-frame clones and omits some. The data contain some 96,000 clones, just under 90% of them singletons. The specimen was peripheral blood, collected on day 0 of AZD1222 vaccination. All receptors derive from an adult in good health.

V gene TRBV20-1 combines with J gene TRBJ2-7, with D tentatively TRBD2 (5 bases). Germline V gene lookup returns CDR1 DFQATT and CDR2 SNEGSKA (reference sequence). Trimming shortened V by 3 bases and J by 6 bases, and 30 bases separated the two germline ends. The CDR3 is 18 residues long. CDR3 protein: CSASIPYREHSVVVEQYF. CDR3 nucleotides: TGCAGTGCTAGTATTCCCTATAGGGAGCACAGCGTGGTGGTCGAGCAGTACTTC.

The genes are TRBV7-3 and TRBJ2-7; 11 nucleotides line up with TRBD2. Germline lookup yields CDR1 SGHTA and CDR2 FQGTGA. J lost 5 bases, V lost 2 bases, and 11 bases had no gene match. CDR3 length equals 17 residues. The CDR3 loop reads CASSLGAWGTSGHEQYF. The CDR3 DNA is TGTGCCAGCAGCTTAGGGGCCTGGGGGACTAGCGGCCACGAGCAGTACTTC.

This clone was seen just once. The rearrangement joins TRBV6-4 to TRBJ2-7; D is perhaps TRBD2 (6 bases). The CDR3 is 17 amino acids. The germline V gene has CDR1 MRHNA and CDR2 SNTAGT. Trimming removed 4 bases from V and 2 bases from J, with 21 bases in between. CDR3 DNA: TGTGCCAGCAGTGTTAACCACTTAACCGGAGGGGCCTACGAGCAGTACTTC. Its protein is CASSVNHLTGGAYEQYF.

The gene calls are TRBV7-9 and TRBJ2-7; a weak D match, TRBD2 (5 bases). The CDR3 is made up of 13 amino acids. Germline V gene sequence: CDR1 SEHNR, CDR2 FQNEAQ (reference sequence). Here the CDR3 reads CAGVGGGGYEQYF. CDR3 sequence (DNA): TGTGCAGGTGTTGGAGGCGGCGGCTACGAGCAGTACTTC.

This chain uses TRBV5-4 with TRBJ2-1, with a possible D match to TRBD2 (6 bases). Trimming removed 0 bases from V and 4 bases from J, with 11 bases in between. The germline CDR1 and CDR2 sequences are SGHNT and YYREEE (reference sequence). The CDR3 runs 15 residues. The CDR3 region has the DNA TGTGCCAGCAGCTTGGTTGGGACTGCATACAATGAGCAGTTCTTC. Its translation: CASSLVGTAYNEQFF.

The chain is built from TRBV6-5 and TRBJ1-1; D not resolved. Germline assignment: CDR1 MNHEY and CDR2 SVGAGI. The CDR3 runs to 15 residues. V was clipped by 1 base and J by 5 bases, with 14 bases between them. CDR3 sequence reads: CASSYWGGLGTEAFF. The CDR3 region has the DNA TGTGCCAGCAGTTACTGGGGAGGACTGGGTACTGAAGCTTTCTTT.

The chain employs TRBV6-6 and TRBJ1-1; possible D gene TRBD1, 5 bases. Looked up from germline, CDR1 is MNHNY and CDR2 is SVGAGI (reference sequence). V lost 2 bases, J lost 5 bases, and 6 bases lay in between. The CDR3 runs 12 residues. This CDR3 is CASSYGGTEAFF. The CDR3 bases are TGTGCCAGCAGTTACGGGGGGACTGAAGCTTTCTTT.

The chain is built from TRBV19 and TRBJ1-4, with TRBD1 as a possible D gene (6 bases). The V and J ends lost 5 bases and 14 bases respectively, with 15 bases between them. The CDR3 contains 12 residues. CDR1 is LNHDA, CDR2 SQIVND, per germline (reference sequence). The CDR3 DNA follows: TGTGCCAGTAGTCCCTCCCTTGGGGGCCTGTTTTTT. It is translated as CASSPSLGGLFF.

The rearrangement uses TRBV5-6 and TRBJ1-4, with a weak D call TRBD1 (5 bases). CDR1 is SGHDT and CDR2 is YYEEEE in the germline V gene. There are 13 residues in the CDR3. The V end was cut by 2 bases, the J end by 8 bases, with 10 bases between. The CDR3, as DNA: TGTGCCAGCAGCTTTCGGGGGATCGAAAAACTGTTTTTT. As protein: CASSFRGIEKLFF.

The V gene is TRBV6-5, the J gene TRBJ1-3, with D unresolved. This CDR3 contains 12 residues. CDR1 is MNHEY, CDR2 SVGAGI, per germline. The V gene lost 6 bases and the J gene lost 4 bases, with 7 bases spanning the gap. The CDR3 region has the DNA TGTGCCAGCAGGACGATCGGAAACACCATATATTTT. Protein: CASRTIGNTIYF.

The rearrangement links TRBV7-7 to TRBJ2-1, with 8 positions matching TRBD1. The V segment lost 5 bases and the J segment 6 bases; nucleotides outside the gene matches: 9. Germline-derived CDR1 and CDR2 are SSHAT and FNYEAQ (reference sequence). There are 15 residues in the CDR3. The CDR3 bases are TGTGCCAGCAGCCCAGGGGGCGCGGGTATCAATGAGCAGTTCTTC. This sequence encodes CASSPGGAGINEQFF.

This clone was counted a few times. The chain carries TRBV2 and TRBJ1-5; D unresolved. V was clipped by 1 base and J by 7 bases, with 14 bases between them. Germline lookup yields CDR1 SNHLY and CDR2 FYNNEI. The length of the CDR3 is 15 residues. The CDR3 bases are TGTGCCAGCAGTGAAGGGGCCCGGATGTTGCAGCCCCAGCATTTT. Residues: CASSEGARMLQPQHF. Together with reference TRBV2 and TRBJ1-5, the CDR3 gives the full variable domain: EPEVTQTPSHQVTQMGQEVILRCVPISNHLYFYWYRQILGQKVEFLVSFYNNEISEKSEIFDDQFSVERPDGSNFTLKIRSTKLEDSAMYFCASSEGARMLQPQHFGDGTRLSIL.

This sequence joins TRBV9 and TRBJ2-3, with TRBD2 matching 10 bases. This CDR3 contains 15 residues. V was pared by 8 bases and J by 11 bases, with 17 bases of the junction left unmatched. CDR1 and CDR2 (germline): SGDLS, YYNGEE. The CDR3 DNA reads as TGTGCCAGTTCCGCCGGGACTAGCGCCCGGGTGGGGCAGTATTTT. This encodes CASSAGTSARVGQYF.

The chain joins TRBV2 to TRBJ1-5; 7 bases match TRBD1. Trimming removed 1 base from V and 6 bases from J; junction bases left unmatched: 6. The CDR3 is 15 amino acids. CDR1 is SNHLY, CDR2 FYNNEI, per germline. CDR3 sequence: CASSEGVGGSQPQHF. The CDR3 DNA is TGTGCCAGCAGTGAAGGGGTAGGGGGCAGTCAGCCCCAGCATTTT.

J is TRBJ1-1 and V is TRBV18, with D uncertain. The CDR3 extends over 13 amino acids. Trimming removed 6 bases at V and 3 bases at J, with 11 bases between. Germline loops: CDR1 KGHSH, CDR2 LQKENI. CDR3 DNA: TGTGCCAGCTCTCTTCAATCCGACACTGAAGCTTTCTTT. Protein sequence: CASSLQSDTEAFF.

A single count supports this clone. This chain joins TRBV6-5 and TRBJ2-1; 7 bases align to TRBD2. V trimming: 4 bases; J trimming: 5 bases; junction bases outside the gene matches: 8. The CDR3 covers 15 residues. Germline CDR1 and CDR2: MNHEY and SVGAGI. CDR3 in DNA: TGTGCCAGCAGTTCCCCCGGGACTACAAACAATGAGCAGTTCTTC. It encodes CASSSPGTTNNEQFF.

V usage is TRBV10-3 and J usage is TRBJ1-1; 10 nucleotides align to TRBD1. The CDR3 totals 13 residues. The germline gives CDR1 ENHRY, CDR2 SYGVKD. J was trimmed by 6 bases and V by 8 bases; bases with no gene match: 6. The CDR3 protein is CAILGTGAAEAFF. CDR3 nucleotide sequence: TGTGCCATCTTAGGGACAGGGGCCGCTGAAGCTTTCTTT.

This chain links TRBV6-5 with TRBJ2-7, with 7 bases matching TRBD1. Looked up from germline, CDR1 is MNHEY and CDR2 is SVGAGI. The CDR3 is made up of 15 amino acids. V was pared by 4 bases and J by 4 bases, with 10 bases of the junction left unmatched. The CDR3: CASSFRGSSRYEQYF. The CDR3 coding sequence is TGTGCCAGCAGTTTCAGGGGGTCGAGTAGGTACGAGCAGTACTTC.

The rearrangement links TRBV5-8 to TRBJ2-2; the match to TRBD1 covers 11 bases. V lost 0 bases to trimming and J lost 3 bases; unmatched junction nucleotides: 7. CDR3 length: 18 residues. The germline V gene has CDR1 SGHTS and CDR2 YDEGEE. Written as DNA, the CDR3 is TGTGCCAGCAGCTTGGACCCCGGGACAGGGGGTTACACCGGGGAGCTGTTTTTT. It encodes CASSLDPGTGGYTGELFF. The full variable domain, in which reference TRBV5-8 and TRBJ2-2 provide the parts outside the CDR3, is EAGVTQSPTHLIKTRGQQATLRCSPISGHTSVYWYQQALGLGLQFLLWYDEGEERNRGNFPPRFSGRQFPNYSSELNVNALELEDSALYLCASSLDPGTGGYTGELFFGEGSRLTVL.

The chain is built from TRBV27 and TRBJ1-2; TRBD1 is a possible D gene (5 bases). V was pared by 2 bases and J by 4 bases, with 14 bases between. The length of the CDR3 is 15 residues. CDR1 and CDR2 from the germline V gene are MNHEY and SMNVEV (reference sequence). CDR3 region: CASSLQGTYLYGYTF. DNA for the CDR3: TGTGCCAGCAGTTTACAGGGAACATACCTCTATGGCTACACCTTC.

The V gene is TRBV2, the J gene TRBJ2-7, with D perhaps matching TRBD1 or TRBD2 (5 bases each). The CDR3 consists of 12 residues. Germline V CDR1 and CDR2: SNHLY, FYNNEI. V was pared by 5 bases and J by 3 bases, with 8 bases between. DNA for the CDR3: TGTGCCAGCAGTTGGGACGGCTACGAGCAGTACTTC. Translated, it gives CASSWDGYEQYF. Full variable domain (outside the CDR3, taken from reference TRBV2 and TRBJ2-7): EPEVTQTPSHQVTQMGQEVILRCVPISNHLYFYWYRQILGQKVEFLVSFYNNEISEKSEIFDDQFSVERPDGSNFTLKIRSTKLEDSAMYFCASSWDGYEQYFGPGTRLTVT.

This sequence joins TRBV19 and TRBJ2-1; a weak D match, TRBD2 (6 bases). CDR1 and CDR2 from the germline V gene are LNHDA and SQIVND (reference sequence). V was trimmed by 9 bases and J by 0 bases, leaving 6 bases between them. CDR3 length equals 12 residues. CDR3 DNA: TGTGCCAGCGGGAGCTCCTACAATGAGCAGTTCTTC. As protein: CASGSSYNEQFF.

The chain carries TRBV28 and TRBJ1-1, with unresolved D. This CDR3 is built from 13 residues. Germline V lookup: CDR1 MDHEN, CDR2 SYDVKM. The ends were cut back, 7 bases at V and 8 bases at J, with 17 bases in the middle. The CDR3 region has the DNA TGTGCCAGCACCTCTTCGGGGAGATACGAAGCTTTCTTT. Protein product: CASTSSGRYEAFF.

The chain has TRBV14 and TRBJ2-1, with D perhaps matching TRBD2 (6 bases). The CDR3 extends over 15 amino acids. The germline V gene has CDR1 SGHDN and CDR2 FVKESK. The V end was cut by 0 bases, the J end by 7 bases, with 13 bases between. CDR3 in amino acids: CASSQDWGDWNEQFF. The DNA of the CDR3 is TGTGCCAGCAGCCAAGACTGGGGGGACTGGAATGAGCAGTTCTTC.

The rearrangement uses TRBV7-2 and TRBJ2-3, with TRBD2 identical over 8 bases. Germline loops: CDR1 SGHTA, CDR2 FQGNSA. The ends lost 5 bases at V and 1 base at J; junction bases unmatched: 8. The CDR3 totals 16 residues. The CDR3 nucleotides are TGTGCCAGCAGCCCAGGACTAGCTCGGGGCACAGATACGCAGTATTTT. This encodes CASSPGLARGTDTQYF.

The rearrangement links TRBV10-3 to TRBJ2-3; 11 positions agree with TRBD2. The CDR3 spans 16 residues. Germline-derived CDR1 and CDR2 are ENHRY and SYGVKD. V lost 4 bases and J lost 4; bases outside the gene matches: 7. The CDR3 region is CAISANSGGAPDTQYF. The CDR3 region has the DNA TGTGCCATCAGTGCGAATAGCGGGGGGGCCCCAGATACGCAGTATTTT.

The V and J genes are TRBV2 and TRBJ1-1; no firm D call. This CDR3 is 12 amino acids long. Between the trimmed V and J ends, which lost 7 bases and 6 bases, there was a span of 12 bases. CDR1 SNHLY and CDR2 FYNNEI come from the germline V gene. CDR3 bases: TGTGCCAGCAAGTGGAGGGAATCTGAAGCTTTCTTT. It is translated as CASKWRESEAFF.

This chain links TRBV9 with TRBJ1-3; D unresolved. Germline CDR1 SGDLS, CDR2 YYNGEE. The CDR3 is 14 residues long. The CDR3 sequence: CVKTGSSSGNTIYF. CDR3 coding DNA: TGTGTCAAGACCGGGAGCAGCTCTGGAAACACCATATATTTT.